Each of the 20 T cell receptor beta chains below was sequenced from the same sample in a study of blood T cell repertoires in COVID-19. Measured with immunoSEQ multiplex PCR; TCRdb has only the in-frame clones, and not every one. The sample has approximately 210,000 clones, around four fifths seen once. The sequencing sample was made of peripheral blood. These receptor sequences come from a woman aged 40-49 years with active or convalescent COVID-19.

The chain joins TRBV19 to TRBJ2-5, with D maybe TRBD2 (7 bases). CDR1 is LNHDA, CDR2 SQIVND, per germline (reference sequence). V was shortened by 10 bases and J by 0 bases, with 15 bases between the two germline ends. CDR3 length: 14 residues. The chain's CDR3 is CATREGGYQETQYF. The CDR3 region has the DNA TGTGCCACGCGAGAGGGGGGGTACCAAGAGACCCAGTACTTC.

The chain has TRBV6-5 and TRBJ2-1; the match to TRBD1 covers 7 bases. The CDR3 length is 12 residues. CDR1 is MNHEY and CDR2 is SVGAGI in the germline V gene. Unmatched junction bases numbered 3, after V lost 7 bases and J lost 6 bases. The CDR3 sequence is CASKGQSNEQFF. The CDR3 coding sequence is TGTGCCAGCAAGGGACAGTCCAATGAGCAGTTCTTC.

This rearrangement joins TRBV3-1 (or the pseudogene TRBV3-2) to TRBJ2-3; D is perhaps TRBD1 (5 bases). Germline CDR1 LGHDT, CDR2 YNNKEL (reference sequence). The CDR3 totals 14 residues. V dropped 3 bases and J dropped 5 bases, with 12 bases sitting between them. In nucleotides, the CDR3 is TGTGCCAGCAGCCATGCCGGAAGGGGAGATACGCAGTATTTT. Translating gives CASSHAGRGDTQYF.

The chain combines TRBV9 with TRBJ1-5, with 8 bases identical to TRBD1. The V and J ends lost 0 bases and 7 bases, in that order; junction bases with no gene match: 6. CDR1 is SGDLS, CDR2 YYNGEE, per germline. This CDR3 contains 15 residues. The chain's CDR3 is CASSVGTGNSQPQHF. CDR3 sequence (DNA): TGTGCCAGCAGCGTAGGGACAGGGAACAGCCAGCCCCAGCATTTT.

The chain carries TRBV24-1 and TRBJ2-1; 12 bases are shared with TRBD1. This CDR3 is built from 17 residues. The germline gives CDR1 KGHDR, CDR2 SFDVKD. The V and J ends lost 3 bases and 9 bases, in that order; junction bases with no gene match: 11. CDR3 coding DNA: TGTGCCACCAGTGATGCCGGCCCGGGACAGGGGGCGGGTGAGCAGTTCTTC. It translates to CATSDAGPGQGAGEQFF.

The CDR3 DNA is TGTGCCAGCAGCTTAGGACAGGGGGACTACGAGCAGTACTTC. Its protein is CASSLGQGDYEQYF. V and J are TRBV5-4 and TRBJ2-7, with TRBD1 matching 10 bases. With 2 bases clipped from V and 3 bases from J, the junction kept 2 bases outside the gene matches. The germline V gene has CDR1 SGHNT and CDR2 YYREEE (reference sequence). The CDR3 covers 14 residues.

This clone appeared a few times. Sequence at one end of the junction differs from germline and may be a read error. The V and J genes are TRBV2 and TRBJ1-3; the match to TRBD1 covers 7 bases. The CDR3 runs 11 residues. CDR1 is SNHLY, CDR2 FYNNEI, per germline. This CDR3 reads CASSGPGQRDF. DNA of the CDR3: TGTGCCAGCAGTGGTCCGGGACAGAGAGATTTT.

The CDR3 coding sequence is TGTGCCAGCAGGTCGGTCTCCTGGGAAAAACTGTTTTTT. The encoded protein is CASRSVSWEKLFF. This chain connects TRBV14 to TRBJ1-4; the D is unclear. Trimming stripped 6 bases from V and 8 bases from J, with 13 bases between. This CDR3 comprises 13 residues. CDR1 SGHDN and CDR2 FVKESK come from the germline V gene.

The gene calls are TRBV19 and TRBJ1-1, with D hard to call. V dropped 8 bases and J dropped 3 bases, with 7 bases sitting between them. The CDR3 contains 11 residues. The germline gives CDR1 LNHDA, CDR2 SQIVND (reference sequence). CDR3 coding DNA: TGTGCCAGTTTACGGTACACTGAAGCTTTCTTT. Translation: CASLRYTEAFF.

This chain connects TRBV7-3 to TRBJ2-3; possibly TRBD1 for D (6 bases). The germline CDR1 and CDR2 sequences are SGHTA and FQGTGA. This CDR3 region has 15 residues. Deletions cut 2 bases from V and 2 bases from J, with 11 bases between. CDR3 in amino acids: CASSLLGTNTDTQYF. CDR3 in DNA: TGTGCCAGCAGCTTACTCGGGACAAACACAGATACGCAGTATTTT.

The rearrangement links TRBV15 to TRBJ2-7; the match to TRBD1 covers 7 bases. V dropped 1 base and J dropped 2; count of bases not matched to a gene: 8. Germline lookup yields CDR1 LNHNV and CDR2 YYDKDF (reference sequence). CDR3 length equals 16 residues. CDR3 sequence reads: CATSRGFGDSTYEQYF. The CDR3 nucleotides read TGTGCCACCAGCAGAGGGTTTGGGGACAGCACCTACGAGCAGTACTTC.

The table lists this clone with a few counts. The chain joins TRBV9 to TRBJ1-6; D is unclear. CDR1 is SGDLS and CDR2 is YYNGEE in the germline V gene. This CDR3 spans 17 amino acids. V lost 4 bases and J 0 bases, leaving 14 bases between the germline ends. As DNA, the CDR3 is TGTGCCAGCAGCCACCCCGGGGAGTTCTCCTATAATTCACCCCTCCACTTT. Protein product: CASSHPGEFSYNSPLHF.

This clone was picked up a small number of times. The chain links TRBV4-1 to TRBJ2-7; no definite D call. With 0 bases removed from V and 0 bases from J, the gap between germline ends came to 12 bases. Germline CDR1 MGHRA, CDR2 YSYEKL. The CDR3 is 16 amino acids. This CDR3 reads CASSQDAPTYSYEQYF. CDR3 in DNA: TGCGCCAGCAGCCAAGATGCCCCTACCTACTCCTACGAGCAGTACTTC.

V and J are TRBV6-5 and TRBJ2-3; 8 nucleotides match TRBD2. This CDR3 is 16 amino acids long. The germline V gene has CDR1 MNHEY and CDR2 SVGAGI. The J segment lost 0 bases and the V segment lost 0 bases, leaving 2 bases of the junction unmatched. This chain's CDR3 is CASSYSRGASTDTQYF. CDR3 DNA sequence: TGTGCCAGCAGTTACTCGCGGGGGGCTAGCACAGATACGCAGTATTTT.

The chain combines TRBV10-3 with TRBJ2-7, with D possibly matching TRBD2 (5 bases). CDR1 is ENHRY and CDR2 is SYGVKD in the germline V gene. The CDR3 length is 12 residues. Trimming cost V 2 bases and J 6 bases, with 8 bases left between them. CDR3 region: CAISEGRGEQYF. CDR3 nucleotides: TGTGCCATCAGTGAGGGCCGGGGCGAGCAGTACTTC.

The CDR3 loop is CASSLGRGGELFF. The CDR3 DNA sequence: TGCGCCAGCAGCCTAGGACGGGGCGGGGAGCTGTTTTTT. The rearrangement uses TRBV5-1 and TRBJ2-2, with D maybe TRBD2 (5 bases). V was shortened by 4 bases and J by 7 bases, with 11 bases between the two germline ends. The germline V gene has CDR1 SGHRS and CDR2 YFSETQ. CDR3 length equals 13 residues.

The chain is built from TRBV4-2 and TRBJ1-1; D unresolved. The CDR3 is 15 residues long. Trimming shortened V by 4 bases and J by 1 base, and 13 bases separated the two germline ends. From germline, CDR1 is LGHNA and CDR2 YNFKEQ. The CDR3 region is CASSRSGRRNTEAFF. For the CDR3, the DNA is TGTGCCAGCAGCCGCAGTGGTCGCAGGAACACTGAAGCTTTCTTT.

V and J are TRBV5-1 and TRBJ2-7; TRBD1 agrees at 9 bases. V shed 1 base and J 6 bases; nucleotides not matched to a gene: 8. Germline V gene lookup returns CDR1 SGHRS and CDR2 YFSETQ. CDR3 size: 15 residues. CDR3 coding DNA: TGCGCCAGCAGCTTGCTCTCCGGGACAGGGACCGAGCAGTACTTC. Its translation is CASSLLSGTGTEQYF.

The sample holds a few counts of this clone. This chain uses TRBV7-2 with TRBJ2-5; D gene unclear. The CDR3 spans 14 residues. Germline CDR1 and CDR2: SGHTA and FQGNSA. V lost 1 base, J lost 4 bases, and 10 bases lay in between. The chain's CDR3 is CASSLEPARETQYF. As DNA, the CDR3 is TGTGCCAGCAGCTTAGAACCCGCTAGAGAGACCCAGTACTTC.

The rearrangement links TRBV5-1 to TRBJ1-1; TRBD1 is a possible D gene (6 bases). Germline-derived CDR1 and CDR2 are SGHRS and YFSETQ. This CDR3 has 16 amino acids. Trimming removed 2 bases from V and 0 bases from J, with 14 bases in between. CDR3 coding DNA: TGCGCCAGCAGCTTTCCAAGGGCAGGGGTGAACACTGAAGCTTTCTTT. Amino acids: CASSFPRAGVNTEAFF. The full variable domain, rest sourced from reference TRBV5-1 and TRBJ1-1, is KAGVTQTPRYLIKTRGQQVTLSCSPISGHRSVSWYQQTPGQGLQFLFEYFSETQRNKGNFPGRFSGRQFSNSRSEMNVSTLELGDSALYLCASSFPRAGVNTEAFFGQGTRLTVV.